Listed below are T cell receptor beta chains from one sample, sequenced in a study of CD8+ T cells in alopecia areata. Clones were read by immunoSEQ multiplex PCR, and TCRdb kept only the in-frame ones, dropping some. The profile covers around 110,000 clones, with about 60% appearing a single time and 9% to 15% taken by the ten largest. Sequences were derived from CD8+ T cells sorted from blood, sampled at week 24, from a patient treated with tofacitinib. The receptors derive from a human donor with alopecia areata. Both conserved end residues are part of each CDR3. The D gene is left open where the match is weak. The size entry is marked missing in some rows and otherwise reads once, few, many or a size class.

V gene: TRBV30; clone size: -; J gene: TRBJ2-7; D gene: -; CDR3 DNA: TGTGCCTGGAGTGTAAAGTCCGACGGTAGCGAGCAGTACTTC; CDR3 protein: CAWSVKSDGSEQYF
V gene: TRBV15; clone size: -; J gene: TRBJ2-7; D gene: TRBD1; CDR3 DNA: TGTGCCACCAGCAGCCCCCCCGGGACAGTTGGCTACGAGCAGTACTTC; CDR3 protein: CATSSPPGTVGYEQYF
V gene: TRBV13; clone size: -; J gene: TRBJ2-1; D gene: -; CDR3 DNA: TGTGCCAGCAGCCCTACGAGGGGGGGCCGCAATGAGCAGTTCTTC; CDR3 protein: CASSPTRGGRNEQFF
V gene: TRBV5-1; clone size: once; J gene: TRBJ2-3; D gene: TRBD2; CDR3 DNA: TGCGCCAGCAGTTCCCAAGGGCGGGGGGCTACAGATACGCAGTATTTT; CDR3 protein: CASSSQGRGATDTQYF
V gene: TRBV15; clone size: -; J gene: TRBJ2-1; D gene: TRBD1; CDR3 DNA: TGTGCCACCAGCACGACTGGGACAGGGGGCTACAATGAGCAGTTCTTC; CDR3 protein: CATSTTGTGGYNEQFF
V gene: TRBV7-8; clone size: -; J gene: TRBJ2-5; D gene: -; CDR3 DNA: TGTGCCAGCAGCCTCGGGACGGGGAGTTGGGAGACCCAGTACTTC; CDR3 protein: CASSLGTGSWETQYF
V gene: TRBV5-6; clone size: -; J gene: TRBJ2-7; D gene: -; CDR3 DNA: TGTGCCAGCAGCTTCCAGGGAACCTACGAGCAGTACTTC; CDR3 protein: CASSFQGTYEQYF
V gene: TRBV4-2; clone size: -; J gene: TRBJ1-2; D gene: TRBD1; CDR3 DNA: TGTGCCAGCAGCCAAGACGAGGGCAGGGGGATCTATGGCTACACCTTC; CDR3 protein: CASSQDEGRGIYGYTF
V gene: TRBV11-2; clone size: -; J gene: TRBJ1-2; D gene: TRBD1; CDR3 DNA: TGTGCCAGCAGCTTCCCATACAGGGGCGGCTACACCTTC; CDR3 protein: CASSFPYRGGYTF
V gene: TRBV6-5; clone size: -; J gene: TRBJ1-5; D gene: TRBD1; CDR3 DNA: TGTGCCAGCAGGCCCGGGACAGGGAATCAGCCCCAGCATTTT; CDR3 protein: CASRPGTGNQPQHF
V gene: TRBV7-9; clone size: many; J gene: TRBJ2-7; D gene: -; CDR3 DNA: TGTGCCAGCACCGCACGGGCAGAGGGAGAGCAGTACTTC; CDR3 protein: CASTARAEGEQYF
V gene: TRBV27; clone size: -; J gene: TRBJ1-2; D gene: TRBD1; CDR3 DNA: TGTGCCAGCAGTCCCCGACAGGGGACGGTCTATGGCTACACCTTC; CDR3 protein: CASSPRQGTVYGYTF
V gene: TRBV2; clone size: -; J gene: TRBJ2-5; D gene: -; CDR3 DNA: TGTGCCAGCAGCCCCTTCGCCCTTCGGGCTCAAGAGACCCAGTACTTC; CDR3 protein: CASSPFALRAQETQYF
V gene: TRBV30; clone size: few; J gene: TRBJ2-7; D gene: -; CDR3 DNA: TGTGCCTGGGCCCTAAACAGGGTCCACTACTTC; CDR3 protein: CAWALNRVHYF
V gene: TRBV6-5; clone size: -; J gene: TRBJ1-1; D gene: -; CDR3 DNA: TGTGCCAGCAGTTACTCTCCGCGGGGGGAAACTGAAGCTTTCTTT; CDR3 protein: CASSYSPRGETEAFF
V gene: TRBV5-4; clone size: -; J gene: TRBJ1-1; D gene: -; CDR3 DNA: TGTGCCAGCAGCTTCAGGCTGAACACTGAAGCTTTCTTT; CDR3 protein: CASSFRLNTEAFF
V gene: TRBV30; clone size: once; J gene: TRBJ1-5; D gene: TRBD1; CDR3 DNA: TGTGCCTGGGCCCCGGGACAGATAAATCAGCCCCAGCATTTT; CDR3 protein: CAWAPGQINQPQHF
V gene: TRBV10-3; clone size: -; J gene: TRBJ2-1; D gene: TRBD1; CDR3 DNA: TGTGCCATCTTACCGGGGACAGGGGAATACAATGAGCAGTTCTTC; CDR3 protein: CAILPGTGEYNEQFF
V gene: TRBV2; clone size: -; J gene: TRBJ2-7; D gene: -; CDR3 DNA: TGTGCCAGCAGTGAAGGTCCAGACAGCTCCTACGAGCAGTACTTC; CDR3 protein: CASSEGPDSSYEQYF
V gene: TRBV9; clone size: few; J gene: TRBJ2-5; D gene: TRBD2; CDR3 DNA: TGTGCCAGCAGCGCTTCGGGACTAGATGGTGAGACCCAGTACTTC; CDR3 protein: CASSASGLDGETQYF
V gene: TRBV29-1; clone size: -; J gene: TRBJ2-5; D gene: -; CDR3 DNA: TGCAGCGTTTGTTTCCGACCTCGGCCAGAGACCCAGTACTTC; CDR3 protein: CSVCFRPRPETQYF
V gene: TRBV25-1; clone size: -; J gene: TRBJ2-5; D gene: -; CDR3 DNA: TGTGCCAGCAGTTTTGAGGGGGAGACCCAGTACTTC; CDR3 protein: CASSFEGETQYF
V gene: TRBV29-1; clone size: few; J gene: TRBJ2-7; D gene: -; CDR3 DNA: TGCAGCGGCCAAGGGGGGGACGAGCAGTACTTC; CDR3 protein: CSGQGGDEQYF
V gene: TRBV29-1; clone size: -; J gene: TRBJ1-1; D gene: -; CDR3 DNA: TGCAGCGGAAACGCAGGGTTGAACACTGAAGCTTTCTTT; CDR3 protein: CSGNAGLNTEAFF
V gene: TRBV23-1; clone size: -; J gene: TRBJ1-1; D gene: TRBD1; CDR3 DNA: TGCGCCAGCAGTCAATCAGCCAGTAGGGGGCTGGACACTGAAGCTTTCTTT; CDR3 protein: CASSQSASRGLDTEAFF
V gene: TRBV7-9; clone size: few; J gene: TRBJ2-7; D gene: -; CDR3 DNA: TGTGCCAGCAGCTTAGCGCGTCCCGAGCAGTACTTC; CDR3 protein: CASSLARPEQYF
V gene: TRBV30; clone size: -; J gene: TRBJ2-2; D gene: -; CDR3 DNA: TGTGCCTGGAGTGTAAACGGACCCGGGGAGCTGTTTTTT; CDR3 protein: CAWSVNGPGELFF
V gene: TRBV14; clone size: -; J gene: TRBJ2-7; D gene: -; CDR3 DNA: TGTGCCAGCAGCCAAGATTACAGAACCTCTTACGAGCAGTACTTC; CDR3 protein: CASSQDYRTSYEQYF
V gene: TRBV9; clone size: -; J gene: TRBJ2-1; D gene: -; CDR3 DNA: TGTGCCAGCAGCGTAGCCAGGGGGGGTGACTACAATGAGCAGTTCTTC; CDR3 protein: CASSVARGGDYNEQFF
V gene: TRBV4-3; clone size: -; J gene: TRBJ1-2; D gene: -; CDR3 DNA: TGCGCCAGCAGCCAAGACAGCCTAGCCTATGGCTACACCTTC; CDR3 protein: CASSQDSLAYGYTF
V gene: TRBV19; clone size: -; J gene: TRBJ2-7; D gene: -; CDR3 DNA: TGTGCCAGTAGTATAGATCGAGAGGGACCCTACGAGCAGTACTTC; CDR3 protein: CASSIDREGPYEQYF
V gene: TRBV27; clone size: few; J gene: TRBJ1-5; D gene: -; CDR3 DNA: TGTGCCAGTAGCCCGGGAGGGAGCAATCAGCCCCAGCATTTT; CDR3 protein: CASSPGGSNQPQHF
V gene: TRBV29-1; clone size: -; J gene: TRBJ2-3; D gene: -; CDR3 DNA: TGCAGCGTAGACCGGGATACGCAGTATTTT; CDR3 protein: CSVDRDTQYF
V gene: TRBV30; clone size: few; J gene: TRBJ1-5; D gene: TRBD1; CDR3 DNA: TGTGCCTGGGGACAGGAGAATAGCAATCAGCCCCAGCATTTT; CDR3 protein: CAWGQENSNQPQHF
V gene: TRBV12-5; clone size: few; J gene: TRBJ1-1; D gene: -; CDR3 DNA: TGTGCTAGTGGTTTGTCCCTGCCCGCTGAAGCTTTCTTT; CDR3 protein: CASGLSLPAEAFF
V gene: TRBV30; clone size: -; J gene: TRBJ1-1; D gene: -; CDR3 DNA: TGTGCCTGGACCCTAGGTACTGAAGCTTTCTTT; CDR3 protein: CAWTLGTEAFF
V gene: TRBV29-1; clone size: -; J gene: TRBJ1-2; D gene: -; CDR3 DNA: TGCAGCGTTTCGGTAGGGGCGGACTATGGCTACACCTTC; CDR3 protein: CSVSVGADYGYTF
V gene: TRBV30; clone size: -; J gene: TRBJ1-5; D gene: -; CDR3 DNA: TGTGCCTGGAACCTCTATAATCAGCCCCAGCATTTT; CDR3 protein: CAWNLYNQPQHF
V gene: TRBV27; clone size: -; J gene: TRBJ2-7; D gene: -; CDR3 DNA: TGTGCCAGCAGTTTAGACAGCTCCTACGAGCAGTACTTC; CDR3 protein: CASSLDSSYEQYF
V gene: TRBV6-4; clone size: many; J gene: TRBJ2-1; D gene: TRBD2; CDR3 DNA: TGTGCCAGCAGTGACTCGACTAGCGGGGGGGCACATGAGCAGTTCTTC; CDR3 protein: CASSDSTSGGAHEQFF
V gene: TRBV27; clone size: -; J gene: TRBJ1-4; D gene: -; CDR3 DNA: TGTGCCAGCAGAGATATCTATTTGGGGGAAAAACTGTTTTTT; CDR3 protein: CASRDIYLGEKLFF
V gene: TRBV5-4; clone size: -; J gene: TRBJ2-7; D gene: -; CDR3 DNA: TGTGCCAGCAGCGGACGGGACAAGCAAGCGACCTACGAGCAGTACTTC; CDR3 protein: CASSGRDKQATYEQYF
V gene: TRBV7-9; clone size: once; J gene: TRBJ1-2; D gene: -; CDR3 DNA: TGTGCCAGCAGCTTAGACAACTATGGCTACACCTTC; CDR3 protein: CASSLDNYGYTF
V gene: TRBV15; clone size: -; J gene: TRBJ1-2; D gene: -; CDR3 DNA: TGTGCCACCAGCAGGGGCCCCCCGACAGAAACTAACTATGGCTACACCTTC; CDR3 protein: CATSRGPPTETNYGYTF
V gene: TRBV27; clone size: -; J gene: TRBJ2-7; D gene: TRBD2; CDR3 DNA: TGTGCCAGCCAACCTAGCGGGGGGACCTACGAGCAGTACTTC; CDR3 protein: CASQPSGGTYEQYF
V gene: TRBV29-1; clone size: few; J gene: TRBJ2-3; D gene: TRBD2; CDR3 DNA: TGCAGCGTGATGCCACGACTAGCGGGGGGCACAGATACGCAGTATTTT; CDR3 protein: CSVMPRLAGGTDTQYF
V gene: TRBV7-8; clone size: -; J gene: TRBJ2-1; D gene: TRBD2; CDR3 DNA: TGTGCCAGCAGCTTTAGACTAGCGGGGGATACCTACAATGAGCAGTTCTTC; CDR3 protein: CASSFRLAGDTYNEQFF
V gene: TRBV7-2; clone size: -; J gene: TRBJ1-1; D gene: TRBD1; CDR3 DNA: TGTGCCAGCAGCGCAAGCGGTAGGGGGCTGGGGACTGAAGCTTTCTTT; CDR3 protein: CASSASGRGLGTEAFF